This TCR beta chain is from a study of T cell changes during pregnancy in multiple sclerosis. Some clones are missing from TCRdb's copy, which holds only in-frame ones; the method was immunoSEQ multiplex PCR. This sample yields tens of thousands of clones, of which roughly 92% are seen a single time; about 0.67% belongs to the top ten. The CDR3 is 16 residues long. V gave up 0 bases and J gave up 3 bases; unmatched junction bases: 4. Germline V gene sequence: CDR1 LNHDA, CDR2 SQIVND (reference sequence). This clone was seen only once. Sequenced here: CD4+ T cells from peripheral blood mononuclear cells, sampled in the third trimester of pregnancy. This TCR came from a female donor with multiple sclerosis, enrolled in a pregnancy study. V gene TRBV19 combines with J gene TRBJ2-7, with 11 bases identical to TRBD2. This chain's CDR3 is CASSIEGTSGSYEQYF. The CDR3 DNA reads TGTGCCAGTAGTATAGAAGGAACTAGCGGGAGCTACGAGCAGTACTTC.